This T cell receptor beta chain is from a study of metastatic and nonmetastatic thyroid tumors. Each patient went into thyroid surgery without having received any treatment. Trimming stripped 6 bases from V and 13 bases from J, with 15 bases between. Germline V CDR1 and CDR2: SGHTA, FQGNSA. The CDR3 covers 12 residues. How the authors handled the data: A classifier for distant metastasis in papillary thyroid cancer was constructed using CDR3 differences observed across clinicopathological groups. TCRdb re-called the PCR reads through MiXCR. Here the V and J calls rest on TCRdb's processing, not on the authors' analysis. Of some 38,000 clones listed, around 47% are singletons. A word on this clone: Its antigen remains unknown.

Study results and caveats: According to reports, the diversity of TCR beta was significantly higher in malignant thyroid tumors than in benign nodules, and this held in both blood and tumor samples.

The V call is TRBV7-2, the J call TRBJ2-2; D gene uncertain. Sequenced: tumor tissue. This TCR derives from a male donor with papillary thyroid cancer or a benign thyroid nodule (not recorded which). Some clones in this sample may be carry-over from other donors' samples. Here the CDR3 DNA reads TGTGCCAGCAGTTCCACCAGCGAGGTGCTGTTTTTT. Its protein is CASSSTSEVLFF.